This T cell receptor beta chain stems from a study of Ad26.COV2.S vaccination and SARS-CoV-2 variants. Across the whole study: Intramuscular Ad26.COV2.S doses were given once or twice, 56 days apart.

Study-level findings and limits: Total T cell responses, in the TCR breadth and depth analyses, may have been underestimated. Placebo recipients and vaccine recipients were similar in non-spike TCR breadth.

Clones were sequenced by immunoSEQ multiplex PCR, and TCRdb holds only the in-frame ones, with some missing. The table includes 350,000 to 450,000 clones, around 83% detected once. The V end lost 3 bases, the J end lost 5 bases, and 8 bases lay between the germline ends. The germline V gene has CDR1 LNHDA and CDR2 SQIVND (reference sequence). The CDR3 has 14 amino acids. Sample treatment: 15 to 20 received Ad26.COV2.S at low or high dose, single or two shots; 5 received placebo; per-sample allocation not given. Day 63 after the first injection of vaccine or placebo was the sampling time. As for this clone: Its antigen is currently unknown.

The specimen was peripheral blood, collected in a trial of Ad26.COV2.S vaccine versus placebo. The chain combines TRBV19 with TRBJ1-6; tentative D call: TRBD1 (5 bases). The sequence derives from a person between 18 and 65 years old who received the Ad26.COV2.S COVID-19 vaccine or a placebo. The CDR3 is CASSIAGDNSPLHF. In nucleotides, the CDR3 is TGTGCCAGTAGTATCGCGGGGGATAATTCACCCCTCCACTTT.